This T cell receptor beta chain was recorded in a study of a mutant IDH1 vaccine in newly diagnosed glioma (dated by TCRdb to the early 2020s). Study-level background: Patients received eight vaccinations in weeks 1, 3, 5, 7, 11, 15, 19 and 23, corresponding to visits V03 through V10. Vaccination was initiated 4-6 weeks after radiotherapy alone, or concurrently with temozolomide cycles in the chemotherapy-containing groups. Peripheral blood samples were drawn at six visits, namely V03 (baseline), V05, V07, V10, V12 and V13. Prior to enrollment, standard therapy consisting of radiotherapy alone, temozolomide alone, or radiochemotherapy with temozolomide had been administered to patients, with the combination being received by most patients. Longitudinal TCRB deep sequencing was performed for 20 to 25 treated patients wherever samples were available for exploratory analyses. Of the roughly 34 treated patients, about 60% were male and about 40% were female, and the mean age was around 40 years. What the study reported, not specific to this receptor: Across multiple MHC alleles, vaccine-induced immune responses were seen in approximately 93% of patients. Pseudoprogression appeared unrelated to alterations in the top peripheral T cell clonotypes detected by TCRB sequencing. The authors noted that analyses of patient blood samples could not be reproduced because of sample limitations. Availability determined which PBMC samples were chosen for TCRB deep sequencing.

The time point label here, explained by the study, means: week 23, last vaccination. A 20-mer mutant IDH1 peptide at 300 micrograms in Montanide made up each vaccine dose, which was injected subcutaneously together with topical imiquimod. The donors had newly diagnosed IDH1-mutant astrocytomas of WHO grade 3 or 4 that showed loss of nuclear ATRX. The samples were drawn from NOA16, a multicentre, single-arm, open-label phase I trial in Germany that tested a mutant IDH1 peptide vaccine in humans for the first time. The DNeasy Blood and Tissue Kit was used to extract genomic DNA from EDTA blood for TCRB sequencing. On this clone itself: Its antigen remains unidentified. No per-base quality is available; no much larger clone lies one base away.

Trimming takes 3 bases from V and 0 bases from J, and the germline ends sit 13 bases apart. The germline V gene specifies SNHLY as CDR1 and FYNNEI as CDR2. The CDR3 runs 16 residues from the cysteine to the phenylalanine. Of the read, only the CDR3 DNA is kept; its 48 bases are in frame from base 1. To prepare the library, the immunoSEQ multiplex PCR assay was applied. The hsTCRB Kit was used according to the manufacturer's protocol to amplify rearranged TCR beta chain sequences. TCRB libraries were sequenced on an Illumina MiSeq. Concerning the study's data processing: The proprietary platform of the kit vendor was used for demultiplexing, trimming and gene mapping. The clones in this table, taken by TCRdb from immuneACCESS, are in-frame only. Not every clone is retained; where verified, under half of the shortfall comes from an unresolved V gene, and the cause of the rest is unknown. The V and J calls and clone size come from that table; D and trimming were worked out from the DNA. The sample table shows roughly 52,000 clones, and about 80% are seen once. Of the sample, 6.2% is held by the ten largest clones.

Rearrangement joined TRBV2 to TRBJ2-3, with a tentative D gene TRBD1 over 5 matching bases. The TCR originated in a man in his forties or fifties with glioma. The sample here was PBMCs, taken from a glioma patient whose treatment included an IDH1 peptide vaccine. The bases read TGTGCCAGCAGTGACAGGGAATTCTCAAGCACAGATACGCAGTATTTT. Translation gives CASSDREFSSTDTQYF.